These T cell receptor beta chains were read from a single sample in a study of T cells in Graves' hyperthyroidism and ophthalmopathy. TCRdb used MiXCR to reprocess the multiplex PCR reads, holding one entry per CDR3 protein. The data show 560,000 or so distinct CDR3 sequences, about 45% seen once. Sequencing was performed on peripheral blood or thyroid tissue (not recorded which). The receptors originated from a woman aged 18-29 years with Graves' hyperthyroidism. Both conserved end residues are part of each CDR3. The order of the fields is D gene, V gene, clone size, CDR3 length, J gene, CDR3 protein. The D gene is left open where the match is weak. Clone size is shown for a subset of rows, as once, few, many or a class of expanded clone.

-	TRBV7-9	-	15	TRBJ2-7	CASSQEARRTYEQYF
-	TRBV24-1	-	14	TRBJ2-5	CATSAPGPQETQYF
TRBD1	TRBV20-1	-	16	TRBJ1-1	CSAREDRGGQGTEAFF
-	TRBV7-9	few	12	TRBJ2-5	CASSGSQETQYF
-	TRBV7-9	few	14	TRBJ2-5	CASSQLGAAETQYF
-	TRBV2	few	13	TRBJ1-2	CASRAPGDDGYTF
-	TRBV25-1	-	17	TRBJ1-1	CASSQDGHPQGNTEAFF
TRBD2	TRBV12-3/TRBV12-4	-	15	TRBJ2-7	CASTLTTSGAYEQYF
-	TRBV20-1	once	13	TRBJ2-5	CSARWRGQETQYF
-	TRBV2	-	16	TRBJ1-6	CASSSGRRSYNSPLHF